The 6 T cell receptor beta chains below all came from one sample that was sequenced in a study of early T cells in non-severe SARS-CoV-2 infection. MiXCR, run by TCRdb on the 5' RACE reads, gives a single entry per CDR3 protein. The table lists over 55,000 distinct CDR3 sequences, around an eighth of them singletons. Sequencing used whole blood. The receptors derive from an adult who was a healthcare worker with PCR-confirmed SARS-CoV-2 infection or an uninfected control (not recorded which).

The chain has TRBV12-5 and TRBJ1-1; no reliable D call. The CDR3 consists of 16 residues. The V end was cut by 5 bases, the J end by 0 bases, with 16 bases between. The V gene's germline CDR1 is LGHNT and CDR2 FRNRAP. The CDR3 bases are TGTGCTAGTGGTCCCACTTCCGCAGCTCTGAACACTGAAGCTTTCTTT. Its translation is CASGPTSAALNTEAFF. The full variable domain, its missing parts supplied by reference TRBV12-5 and TRBJ1-1, is DARVTQTPRHKVTEMGQEVTMRCQPILGHNTVFWYRQTMMQGLELLAYFRNRAPLDDSGMPKDRFSAEMPDATLATLKIQPSEPRDSAVYFCASGPTSAALNTEAFFGQGTRLTVV.

This clonotype was counted many times. The chain employs TRBV6-2 or TRBV6-3 and TRBJ1-5, with 10 bases fitting TRBD1. The CDR3 has 16 residues. The V and J ends lost 5 bases and 3 bases, in that order; junction bases with no gene match: 7. Germline V CDR1 and CDR2: MNHEY, SVGEGT. The CDR3 reads CASSRLGQGDNQPQHF. In DNA, the CDR3 is TGTGCCAGCAGTCGTCTTGGACAGGGGGACAATCAGCCCCAGCATTTT.

This clonotype came up a few times. The chain couples TRBV2 to TRBJ1-6, with 7 nucleotides matching TRBD1. There are 14 residues in the CDR3. Germline CDR1 SNHLY, CDR2 FYNNEI. Trimming took 3 bases from V and 10 from J; bases not matched to a gene: 6. CDR3 sequence (DNA): TGTGCCAGCAGTGACCGGACAGGATTCTCACCCCTCCACTTT. Its translation is CASSDRTGFSPLHF.

This clonotype was seen many times. V is TRBV7-2 and J is TRBJ2-4; no clear D gene. Germline CDR1 and CDR2: SGHTA and FQGNSA. The CDR3 is 13 amino acids. V gave up 3 bases and J gave up 4 bases, with 7 bases separating them. CDR3 in DNA: TGTGCCAGCAGCTTTGGCAGTAAAAACATTCAGTACTTC. This codes for CASSFGSKNIQYF.

This clonotype was seen at least ten times. The chain carries TRBV29-1 and TRBJ2-1; D remains ambiguous. CDR1 is SQVTM, CDR2 ANQGSEA, per germline. This CDR3 comprises 12 residues. Trimming pared 4 bases from V and 5 bases from J, leaving 9 bases between. CDR3: CSVVGRHNEQFF. CDR3 nucleotides: TGCAGCGTTGTTGGTCGTCACAATGAGCAGTTCTTC.

This clonotype was recorded many times. The CDR3: CASSLGQGETGYTF. Here the CDR3 DNA reads TGTGCCAGCAGCTTGGGACAGGGGGAGACTGGCTACACCTTC. The V and J genes are TRBV13 and TRBJ1-2; 11 bases match TRBD1. V trimming: 3 bases; J trimming: 7 bases; junction bases outside the gene matches: 4. This CDR3 has 14 amino acids. Germline V gene sequence: CDR1 PRHDT, CDR2 FYEKMQ (reference sequence).